Following are 17 T cell receptor beta chains from one sample sequenced in a study of beta chain features in type 1 diabetes. Sequenced material consisted of expressed TCRB transcripts (all of the isolated RNA was reverse transcribed). TCRdb's table, derived via immunoSEQ multiplex PCR, lists solely in-frame clones and lacks some. The sample records 600,000 or so clones, more than 13% being singletons. The study's findings and limits: When Type 1 diabetes patients were examined, their TCRB CDR3s proved moderately but significantly shorter in all four CD4+ subsets.

Their cognate antigens are unknown. Material for sequencing was naive CD4+ T cells from blood. Receptors originate from a young man with type 1 diabetes.

The chain uses TRBV30 and TRBJ1-5; perhaps TRBD1 as D (6 bases). The CDR3 has 15 amino acids. Germline assignment: CDR1 GTSNPN and CDR2 SVGIG (reference sequence). Trimming took 0 bases from V and 3 from J, leaving 12 bases between them. The CDR3 region is CAWSVTGTFNQPQHF. The CDR3 DNA is TGTGCCTGGAGTGTAACAGGGACCTTCAATCAGCCCCAGCATTTT.

This clone came up a few times. One junction end disagrees with the germline gene, perhaps due to a read error. The chain recombines TRBV7-7 with TRBJ2-7; D tentatively fits TRBD1 or TRBD2 (6 bases each). The CDR3 length is 14 residues. Germline V gene lookup returns CDR1 SSHAT and CDR2 FNYEAQ (reference sequence). CDR3 in DNA: TGTGCTAGCAGCTTCGGTCCGGGGGCGAGGGAGCAGTACTTC. This codes for CASSFGPGAREQYF. Full variable domain (missing parts from reference TRBV7-7 and TRBJ2-7): GAGVSQSPRYKVTKRGQDVTLRCDPISSHATLYWYQQALGQGPEFLTYFNYEAQPDKSGLPSDRFSAERPEGSISTLTIQRTEQRDSAMYRCASSFGPGAREQYFGPGTRLTVT.

V and J are TRBV4-2 and TRBJ2-3; D is possibly TRBD2 (6 bases). The CDR3 consists of 13 residues. V lost 7 bases to trimming and J lost 0 bases, with 8 bases between them. From germline, CDR1 is LGHNA and CDR2 YNFKEQ. CDR3 in DNA: TGTGCCAGCACCGGGACTAGCACAGATACGCAGTATTTT. It translates to CASTGTSTDTQYF.

This clone has only a few counts. V and J are TRBV5-4 and TRBJ2-1; possible D gene TRBD2, 6 bases. This CDR3 comprises 16 residues. Germline values: CDR1 SGHNT, CDR2 YYREEE (reference sequence). V dropped 0 bases and J dropped 6 bases, with 16 bases sitting between them. The CDR3 loop reads CASSLGGTTPGNEQFF. The CDR3 DNA follows: TGTGCCAGCAGCTTGGGCGGGACCACCCCCGGCAATGAGCAGTTCTTC. Full variable domain (outside the CDR3, taken from reference TRBV5-4 and TRBJ2-1): ETGVTQSPTHLIKTRGQQVTLRCSSQSGHNTVSWYQQALGQGPQFIFQYYREEENGRGNFPPRFSGLQFPNYSSELNVNALELDDSALYLCASSLGGTTPGNEQFFGPGTRLTVL.

This clone has more than one count but fewer than ten. The V gene is TRBV6-6, the J gene TRBJ2-2; D ambiguous. Between the trimmed V and J ends, which lost 6 bases and 5 bases, there was a span of 7 bases. Germline-derived CDR1 and CDR2 are MNHNY and SVGAGI (reference sequence). The CDR3 totals 12 residues. CDR3 amino acids: CASRETTGELFF. For the CDR3, the DNA is TGTGCCAGCAGGGAGACTACCGGGGAGCTGTTTTTT.

The chain has TRBV15 and TRBJ2-1; 9 nucleotides line up with TRBD2. V lost 1 base, J lost 7 bases, and 8 bases stayed unmatched. CDR3 length: 16 residues. The V gene's germline CDR1 is LNHNV and CDR2 YYDKDF (reference sequence). The CDR3 coding sequence is TGTGCCACCAGCAGAGGCGGGCGGGAGGGCCGGAATGAGCAGTTCTTC. This codes for CATSRGGREGRNEQFF.

This clone appeared a few times. The sample holds other DNA sequences that translate to the same CDR3. The rearrangement uses TRBV7-9 and TRBJ1-3; D is unresolved. With 5 bases removed from V and 0 bases from J, the gap between germline ends came to 5 bases. The CDR3 contains 13 residues. CDR1 and CDR2 from the germline V gene are SEHNR and FQNEAQ (reference sequence). Written as DNA, the CDR3 is TGTGCCAGCAGCCGAGACTCTGGAAACACCATATATTTT. It yields the protein CASSRDSGNTIYF.

The V call is TRBV6-5, the J call TRBJ2-7, with D possibly matching TRBD2 (6 bases). The CDR3 spans 13 residues. Germline V gene data show CDR1 as MNHEY and CDR2 as SVGAGI. V was shortened by 1 base and J by 7 bases, with 11 bases between the two germline ends. The CDR3 DNA reads TGTGCCAGCAGTTACTGGGCCGGGAGTGAGCAGTACTTC. It codes for CASSYWAGSEQYF.

This rearrangement joins TRBV9 to TRBJ2-1; tentatively, D is TRBD1 (6 bases). Trimming pared 0 bases from V and 0 bases from J, leaving 16 bases between. Germline loops: CDR1 SGDLS, CDR2 YYNGEE. CDR3 size: 18 residues. The CDR3 protein is CASSVANRTASSYNEQFF. In DNA, the CDR3 is TGTGCCAGCAGCGTAGCCAATCGGACAGCGAGCTCCTACAATGAGCAGTTCTTC.

This clone was picked up a small number of times. This chain connects TRBV7-2 to TRBJ2-1; D may be TRBD2 (6 bases). Trimming stripped 4 bases from V and 8 bases from J, with 21 bases between. This CDR3 is 16 amino acids long. CDR1 is SGHTA and CDR2 is FQGNSA in the germline V gene. The CDR3 DNA sequence: TGTGCCAGCAGCTCCTGGGGCGGGACCGTAGGCTATGAGCAGTTCTTC. This translates into CASSSWGGTVGYEQFF.

This clone has more than one count but fewer than ten. J is TRBJ2-4 and V is TRBV10-3; D is uncertain. The V end lost 0 bases, the J end lost 9 bases, and 9 bases lay between the germline ends. Germline lookup yields CDR1 ENHRY and CDR2 SYGVKD. The CDR3 covers 13 residues. CDR3 in amino acids: CAISESKVGIQYF. For the CDR3, the DNA is TGTGCCATCAGTGAGTCGAAGGTGGGCATTCAGTACTTC.

At least ten counts were recorded for this clone. The V call is TRBV7-9, the J call TRBJ2-5; no clear D. The CDR3 extends over 10 amino acids. V was shortened by 9 bases and J by 3 bases, with 5 bases between the two germline ends. Germline CDR1 and CDR2: SEHNR and FQNEAQ (reference sequence). CDR3: CASSKETQYF. CDR3 DNA sequence: TGTGCCAGTTCGAAAGAGACCCAGTACTTC.

This clone was detected a few times. The CDR3 protein is CASEVQLARTGELFF. DNA of the CDR3: TGTGCCAGCGAGGTGCAGCTAGCGAGAACCGGGGAGCTGTTTTTT. The V and J genes are TRBV2 and TRBJ2-2; D perhaps matches TRBD2 (6 bases). V lost 8 bases to trimming and J lost 5 bases, with 18 bases between them. The germline CDR1 and CDR2 sequences are SNHLY and FYNNEI. The CDR3 is made up of 15 amino acids.

In this sample, this clone turned up a few times. This sequence joins TRBV2 and TRBJ1-2; 12 bases align to TRBD1. V was clipped by 8 bases and J by 8 bases; unmatched bases: 6. CDR1 is SNHLY, CDR2 FYNNEI, per germline. The CDR3 is 13 residues long. As DNA, the CDR3 is TGTGCCAGCTCGGGACAGGGGGCTCGAGGCTACACCTTC. Protein product: CASSGQGARGYTF.

The CDR3 nucleotides are TGTGCCACCAGCAAGCCCCTGGAAAAACTGTTTTTT. Translated, it gives CATSKPLEKLFF. The chain joins TRBV15 to TRBJ1-4; no clear D. Germline V lookup: CDR1 LNHNV, CDR2 YYDKDF (reference sequence). Deletions cut 4 bases from V and 8 bases from J, with 8 bases between. The CDR3 has 12 amino acids. Combining the CDR3 with reference TRBV15 and TRBJ1-4 gives the whole variable domain DAMVIQNPRYQVTQFGKPVTLSCSQTLNHNVMYWYQQKSSQAPKLLFHYYDKDFNNEADTPDNFQSRRPNTSFCFLDIRSPGLGDTAMYLCATSKPLEKLFFGSGTQLSVL.

The chain has TRBV6-1 and TRBJ2-6; TRBD1 might be the D (6 bases). The CDR3 is 15 amino acids. Trimming took off 8 bases at V and 1 base at J, with 12 bases between the two ends. CDR1 and CDR2 (germline): MNHNS, SASEGT. The CDR3 sequence: CASGIQGSGANVLTF. The DNA for the CDR3 is TGTGCCAGCGGAATTCAGGGGTCTGGGGCCAACGTCCTGACTTTC.

This clone was seen a few times. This chain links TRBV7-6 with TRBJ2-3; possibly TRBD2 for D (5 bases). Trimming shortened V by 6 bases and J by 1 base, and 17 bases separated the two germline ends. Germline values: CDR1 SGHVS, CDR2 FNYEAQ. This CDR3 region has 16 residues. The CDR3 region is CASSESQPRGTDTQYF. CDR3 sequence (DNA): TGTGCCAGCAGTGAGTCCCAACCGAGGGGCACAGATACGCAGTATTTT.